Listed here are 22 T cell receptor beta chains from one sample, sequenced in a study of cytomegalovirus exposure and HLA in healthy donors. In the PCR, 60 Vbeta and 13 Jbeta primers were used. Produced via immunoSEQ multiplex PCR; TCRdb's table is partial and in-frame only. The table has 100,000 to 150,000 clones, under 85% seen once; the top ten hold more than 7%. Sequenced sample: PBMCs. These receptors were obtained from a woman aged 45 to 65 in good health and CMV-seropositive.

The chain carries TRBV19 and TRBJ2-7; 10 bases line up with TRBD2. In germline, CDR1 is LNHDA, CDR2 SQIVND (reference sequence). The CDR3 contains 14 residues. The ends lost 5 bases at V and 2 bases at J; junction bases unmatched: 3. The CDR3 DNA follows: TGTGCCAGTAGTCGTAGCGGGAGGACCTACGAGCAGTACTTC. Translation: CASSRSGRTYEQYF.

This clone appeared a single time. V usage is TRBV7-6 and J usage is TRBJ2-1; maybe TRBD1 (5 bases). This CDR3 is 12 amino acids long. V was shortened by 0 bases and J by 14 bases, with 11 bases between the two germline ends. Germline V lookup: CDR1 SGHVS, CDR2 FNYEAQ. The CDR3 is CASSLAAGNKFF. Here the CDR3 DNA reads TGTGCCAGCAGCTTAGCGGCAGGGAACAAGTTCTTC.

The chain carries TRBV7-3 and TRBJ2-3; D gene unclear. V was clipped by 5 bases and J by 3 bases, with 12 bases between them. The CDR3 spans 14 residues. Germline V gives CDR1 SGHTA, CDR2 FQGTGA. The CDR3 loop is CASSTATTTDTQYF. The CDR3 nucleotides read TGTGCCAGCAGCACCGCCACCACTACAGATACGCAGTATTTT.

The chain has TRBV5-3 and TRBJ2-1; D is possibly TRBD2 (6 bases). TRBV5-3 is filed as an ORF, its function uncertain. The CDR3 is 17 amino acids. V was shortened by 0 bases and J by 8 bases, with 21 bases between the two germline ends. This CDR3 reads CARSLDPADYALDEQFF. CDR3 sequence (DNA): TGTGCCAGAAGCTTGGATCCAGCGGACTACGCCCTCGATGAGCAGTTCTTC.

This rearrangement joins TRBV7-2 to TRBJ2-3, with TRBD1 identical over 7 bases. Trimming removed 5 bases from V and 2 bases from J; junction bases left unmatched: 13. This CDR3 has 17 amino acids. Germline CDR1 and CDR2: SGHTA and FQGNSA. The CDR3 loop is CASSPQGESFYTDTQYF. The CDR3 DNA reads TGTGCCAGCAGCCCCCAGGGGGAGTCCTTTTACACAGATACGCAGTATTTT.

This clone turned up a few times. The gene calls are TRBV6-1 and TRBJ1-1; no clear D. Germline loops: CDR1 MNHNS, CDR2 SASEGT. Trimming took off 10 bases at V and 5 bases at J, with 17 bases between the two ends. The CDR3 runs to 13 residues. The CDR3 protein is CATSSGGWTEAFF. The CDR3 region has the DNA TGTGCCACCTCCTCCGGAGGGTGGACTGAAGCTTTCTTT.

This clone was observed a single time. The chain has TRBV2 and TRBJ2-1; a weak D match, TRBD2 (5 bases). Trimming shortened V by 5 bases and J by 0 bases, and 8 bases separated the two germline ends. Germline V gives CDR1 SNHLY, CDR2 FYNNEI. The CDR3 is made up of 14 amino acids. CDR3 sequence (DNA): TGTGCCAGCAGTACCACTAGCTCCTACAATGAGCAGTTCTTC. Translating gives CASSTTSSYNEQFF.

The V call is TRBV29-1, the J call TRBJ2-1, with D maybe TRBD1 (5 bases). Per germline, CDR1 SQVTM and CDR2 ANQGSEA. V was shortened by 6 bases and J by 0 bases, with 12 bases between the two germline ends. The CDR3 runs to 14 residues. The CDR3 nucleotides are TGCAGCGTCGCAGGGTTACGCTCCTACAATGAGCAGTTCTTC. Protein: CSVAGLRSYNEQFF.

The CDR3 is CASSLGRSYEQYF. The CDR3 region has the DNA TGTGCCAGCAGCTTGGGCCGATCTTACGAGCAGTACTTC. J is TRBJ2-7 and V is TRBV11-1; D remains unclear. The CDR3 sequence is 13 residues long. Germline lookup yields CDR1 SGHAT and CDR2 FQDESV (reference sequence). The ends were cut back, 3 bases at V and 4 bases at J, with 10 bases in the middle.

J is TRBJ2-4 and V is TRBV18, with D perhaps TRBD2 (5 bases). The CDR3 is 13 amino acids. Trimming removed 8 bases at V and 2 bases at J, with 10 bases between. CDR1 is KGHSH, CDR2 LQKENI, per germline. The CDR3 sequence: CASQRETKNIQYF. CDR3 in DNA: TGTGCCAGCCAACGGGAAACCAAAAACATTCAGTACTTC.

The chain combines TRBV4-3 with TRBJ1-1; D is perhaps TRBD1 (5 bases). This CDR3 has 14 residues. CDR1 and CDR2 (germline): LGHNA, YSLEER. With 0 bases removed from V and 3 bases from J, the gap between germline ends came to 8 bases. The CDR3 protein is CASSQEDSYTEAFF. DNA for the CDR3: TGCGCCAGCAGCCAAGAAGACAGCTACACTGAAGCTTTCTTT.

This clone was seen just once. At one boundary the junction diverges from the germline segment, which might be a read error. The genes are TRBV5-4 and TRBJ2-5; the match to TRBD1 covers 8 bases. The CDR3 has 15 amino acids. Germline values: CDR1 SGHNT, CDR2 YYREEE (reference sequence). CDR3 residues: CASSPGDRSQGTQYF. CDR3 DNA: TGTGCCAGCAGCCCGGGGGACAGGAGCCAAGGGACCCAGTACTTC.

The CDR3 spells CASSPLGTGGYEQYF. The CDR3 DNA reads TGTGCCAGCAGCCCCCTCGGGACAGGGGGCTACGAGCAGTACTTC. The chain uses TRBV9 and TRBJ2-7, with 11 nucleotides matching TRBD1. Germline loops: CDR1 SGDLS, CDR2 YYNGEE. The CDR3 has 15 residues. The trim removed 4 bases at V and 3 bases at J, leaving 6 bases unmatched.

The chain links TRBV5-4 to TRBJ2-5, with D possibly TRBD1 on 5 matching bases. Between the trimmed V and J ends, which lost 1 base and 5 bases, there was a span of 18 bases. The germline gives CDR1 SGHNT, CDR2 YYREEE (reference sequence). This CDR3 is 16 amino acids long. The CDR3 sequence: CASSLWAGQVPETQYF. CDR3 nucleotides: TGTGCCAGCAGCTTGTGGGCAGGGCAAGTACCTGAGACCCAGTACTTC.

This clone was recorded only once. The V call is TRBV21-1, the J call TRBJ1-5; the table gives TRBD1 as D, unverified against the DNA. TRBV21-1 is tagged as a pseudogene. CDR3 length equals 16 residues. CDR3 nucleotide sequence: TGTGCCAGCATCCAAGGGGGAAAATATAGCAATCAGCCCCAGCATTTT. This codes for CASIQGGKYSNQPQHF.

In the case of this clone: In the same sample, other DNA sequences code for this CDR3. The chain couples TRBV11-2 to TRBJ1-2; 8 bases are a match to TRBD1. The germline V gene has CDR1 SGHAT and CDR2 FQNNGV. V lost 7 bases and J lost 4; bases outside the gene matches: 5. This CDR3 spans 13 amino acids. CDR3 nucleotide sequence: TGTGCCAGCACCCTCACAGGGGGCTATGGCTACACCTTC. It encodes CASTLTGGYGYTF.

This clone appeared a few times. The gene calls are TRBV7-6 and TRBJ2-5; 8 bases are shared with TRBD1. CDR1 is SGHVS and CDR2 is FNYEAQ in the germline V gene. The CDR3 has 17 residues. Losses at the gene ends were 0 bases for V and 5 bases for J; bases not matched to a gene: 11. CDR3 coding DNA: TGTGCCAGCAGCTTAGCCCCCCGACAGGGGAATGGGGAGACCCAGTACTTC. Translating it yields CASSLAPRQGNGETQYF.

CDR3 loop: CAICETGVHSPLHF. CDR3 coding DNA: TGTGCCATATGTGAGACAGGGGTTCATTCACCCCTCCACTTT. The rearrangement uses TRBV10-3 and TRBJ1-6, with 8 bases lining up with TRBD1. J gave up 8 bases and V 9 bases, and 9 bases lay outside the gene matches. From germline, CDR1 is ENHRY and CDR2 SYGVKD. This CDR3 contains 14 residues.

The chain uses TRBV7-6 and TRBJ2-3, with a weak D call TRBD2 (6 bases). The CDR3 is 16 amino acids. Per the germline V gene, CDR1 is SGHVS and CDR2 is FNYEAQ. The V end was cut by 0 bases, the J end by 2 bases, with 12 bases between. The DNA of the CDR3 is TGTGCCAGCAGCTTAGCGGGGGGAGTAAACACAGATACGCAGTATTTT. Translated, it gives CASSLAGGVNTDTQYF. Together with reference TRBV7-6 and TRBJ2-3, the CDR3 gives the full variable domain: GAGVSQSPRYKVTKRGQDVALRCDPISGHVSLYWYRQALGQGPEFLTYFNYEAQQDKSGLPNDRFSAERPEGSISTLTIQRTEQRDSAMYRCASSLAGGVNTDTQYFGPGTRLTVL.

This chain links TRBV18 with TRBJ1-2; D unclear. This CDR3 is 16 amino acids long. The germline V gene encodes CDR1 KGHSH and CDR2 LQKENI. With 2 bases removed from V and 5 bases from J, the gap between germline ends came to 18 bases. In nucleotides, the CDR3 is TGTGCCAGCTCACCAGACTATGGACGGCCTAGTTATGGCTACACCTTC. Translated, it gives CASSPDYGRPSYGYTF.

This clone was recorded only once. The CDR3 loop reads CASSPRGRSRDTQYF. The DNA for the CDR3 is TGTGCCAGCAGCCCCCGCGGGCGCTCAAGGGATACGCAGTATTTT. The rearrangement joins TRBV7-9 to TRBJ2-3; the D gene is possibly TRBD2 (5 bases). There are 15 residues in the CDR3. Trimming removed 5 bases from V and 6 bases from J, with 18 bases in between. CDR1 is SEHNR and CDR2 is FQNEAQ in the germline V gene (reference sequence).

This clone showed up just a few times. V gene TRBV7-9 combines with J gene TRBJ1-4; D gene unclear. Germline V CDR1 and CDR2: SEHNR, FQNEAQ (reference sequence). The CDR3 has 14 residues. Trimming removed 8 bases at V and 0 bases at J, with 10 bases between. The CDR3 loop is CASGRRATNEKLFF. Here the CDR3 DNA reads TGTGCCAGCGGCCGGAGGGCAACTAATGAAAAACTGTTTTTT. Together with reference TRBV7-9 and TRBJ1-4, the CDR3 gives the full variable domain: DTGVSQNPRHKITKRGQNVTFRCDPISEHNRLYWYRQTLGQGPEFLTYFQNEAQLEKSRLLSDRFSAERPKGSFSTLEIQRTEQGDSAMYLCASGRRATNEKLFFGSGTQLSVL.